What follows are 22 T cell receptor beta chains derived from one specimen sequenced in a study of blood T cell repertoires in COVID-19. Sequenced by immunoSEQ multiplex PCR; TCRdb stores in-frame clones only, minus some. Among roughly 190,000 clones listed, 80% to 90% were seen once. The sample comprised peripheral blood. The receptors derive from a human donor in a cohort sampled during active COVID-19.

There are a few counts of this clone. The chain uses TRBV29-1 and TRBJ1-3; 8 bases match TRBD1. The CDR3 spans 14 residues. Germline V gene lookup returns CDR1 SQVTM and CDR2 ANQGSEA. The V segment lost 7 bases and the J segment 2 bases; nucleotides outside the gene matches: 7. This CDR3 is CSAWTGNAGNTIYF. The CDR3 DNA follows: TGCAGCGCCTGGACAGGGAACGCTGGAAACACCATATATTTT.

This rearrangement joins TRBV7-2 to TRBJ1-2; maybe TRBD1 (5 bases). The CDR3 totals 13 residues. Trimming cost V 1 base and J 8 bases, with 11 bases left between them. CDR1 is SGHTA, CDR2 FQGNSA, per germline. The CDR3 spells CASSLVRVGGYTF. For the CDR3, the DNA is TGTGCCAGCAGCTTAGTCAGGGTCGGGGGCTACACCTTC.

This clone was recorded once. The chain links TRBV5-1 to TRBJ2-5; 12 positions match TRBD1. CDR1 and CDR2 from the germline V gene are SGHRS and YFSETQ. V shed 6 bases and J 5 bases; nucleotides not matched to a gene: 5. The CDR3 is 14 amino acids. The CDR3 spells CASTGTGGLETQYF. CDR3 DNA sequence: TGCGCCAGCACGGGGACAGGGGGCCTGGAGACCCAGTACTTC.

The V and J genes are TRBV14 and TRBJ1-1, with 10 bases fitting TRBD1. The CDR3 spans 18 residues. Germline lookup yields CDR1 SGHDN and CDR2 FVKESK. V lost 2 bases and J lost 0; bases outside the gene matches: 9. The CDR3 protein is CASSQRVGTGVLNTEAFF. The CDR3 bases are TGTGCCAGCAGCCAAAGAGTGGGGACAGGGGTATTGAACACTGAAGCTTTCTTT.

The chain couples TRBV29-1 to TRBJ2-5; 9 bases fit TRBD2. CDR3 size: 12 residues. From germline, CDR1 is SQVTM and CDR2 ANQGSEA. The V gene end was trimmed by 6 bases and the J gene end by 3 bases; junction bases not matched to a gene: 2. The CDR3 nucleotides read TGCAGCGTGACTAGCGGAGAAGAGACCCAGTACTTC. Protein sequence: CSVTSGEETQYF.

This clone was seen more than once but under ten times. The rearrangement joins TRBV29-1 to TRBJ2-3; 13 positions agree with TRBD2. The CDR3 is 17 residues long. Germline CDR1 reads SQVTM; CDR2 reads ANQGSEA. The V gene end was trimmed by 5 bases and the J gene end by 0 bases; junction bases not matched to a gene: 8. CDR3 in amino acids: CSVSRTSGSSSTDTQYF. The CDR3 DNA reads as TGCAGCGTTTCTCGGACTAGCGGGAGTTCTAGCACAGATACGCAGTATTTT.

In its sample, this clone was seen once. The rearrangement joins TRBV7-8 to TRBJ1-6; 8 bases align to TRBD1. V was clipped by 6 bases and J by 5 bases; unmatched bases: 3. This CDR3 spans 14 amino acids. CDR1 is SGHVS and CDR2 is FQNEAQ in the germline V gene. The chain's CDR3 is CASRVTGDNSPLHF. CDR3 coding DNA: TGTGCCAGCAGGGTGACAGGGGATAATTCACCCCTCCACTTT.

The chain employs TRBV5-1 and TRBJ1-2; no reliable D call. The V gene lost 0 bases and the J gene lost 4 bases, with 10 bases spanning the gap. This CDR3 is 14 amino acids long. Looked up from germline, CDR1 is SGHRS and CDR2 is YFSETQ. CDR3 sequence (DNA): TGCGCCAGCAGCTTGGGAAGTGAGAGCTATGGCTACACCTTC. It specifies CASSLGSESYGYTF.

V and J are TRBV6-5 and TRBJ1-3; D is possibly TRBD1 (6 bases). Trimming took 2 bases from V and 0 from J, leaving 11 bases between them. The CDR3 covers 16 residues. Germline-derived CDR1 and CDR2 are MNHEY and SVGAGI. The CDR3 DNA reads TGTGCCAGCAGTTACCGAATGACAGGCTCTGGAAACACCATATATTTT. It yields the protein CASSYRMTGSGNTIYF.

This clone was detected only a few times. The CDR3, as DNA: TGTGCCAGTAGTATTACAGGGGAAATGGACAATGAGCAGTTCTTC. Translated: CASSITGEMDNEQFF. The chain combines TRBV19 with TRBJ2-1; 7 positions match TRBD1. The germline gives CDR1 LNHDA, CDR2 SQIVND (reference sequence). J lost 5 bases, V lost 3 bases, and 7 bases had no gene match. CDR3 length: 15 amino acids.

The chain carries TRBV7-2 and TRBJ1-1; perhaps TRBD1 as D (5 bases). Trimming pared 2 bases from V and 8 bases from J, leaving 12 bases between. The CDR3 contains 13 residues. The germline V gene has CDR1 SGHTA and CDR2 FQGNSA. CDR3 nucleotide sequence: TGTGCCAGCAGCTTAATGACAGTCAAAGAAGCTTTCTTT. Amino acid sequence: CASSLMTVKEAFF.

The genes are TRBV9 and TRBJ2-3; 10 bases match TRBD2. The CDR3 covers 14 residues. Germline values: CDR1 SGDLS, CDR2 YYNGEE. Losses at the gene ends were 2 bases for V and 6 bases for J; bases not matched to a gene: 3. CDR3 amino acids: CASSVSGRTDTQYF. As DNA, the CDR3 is TGTGCCAGCAGCGTTAGCGGGAGGACGGATACGCAGTATTTT.

V and J are TRBV6-5 and TRBJ2-1; D is undetermined. CDR3 length: 15 residues. V gave up 6 bases and J gave up 2 bases, with 14 bases separating them. Germline V lookup: CDR1 MNHEY, CDR2 SVGAGI. The CDR3, as DNA: TGTGCCAGCAGCGTTGGGCACCAACCCTACAATGAGCAGTTCTTC. Translation: CASSVGHQPYNEQFF.

The chain employs TRBV6-1 and TRBJ2-2; D not certain. The CDR3 totals 14 residues. The germline V gene has CDR1 MNHNS and CDR2 SASEGT. Deletions cut 3 bases from V and 5 bases from J, with 10 bases between. The CDR3: CASSDRPLTGELFF. CDR3 DNA: TGTGCCAGCAGTGACAGGCCATTGACCGGGGAGCTGTTTTTT.

This rearrangement joins TRBV24-1 to TRBJ2-5; TRBD1 might be the D (6 bases). This CDR3 has 15 residues. V was shortened by 4 bases and J by 5 bases, with 16 bases between the two germline ends. Germline CDR1 and CDR2: KGHDR and SFDVKD. This CDR3 is CATSDPGTPQETQYF. In DNA form, the CDR3 reads TGTGCCACCAGTGACCCCGGGACACCGCAGGAGACCCAGTACTTC.

In its sample, this clone was seen a few times. V and J are TRBV9 and TRBJ2-2; 7 nucleotides line up with TRBD2. The length of the CDR3 is 14 residues. V lost 4 bases and J lost 4; bases outside the gene matches: 4. Germline loops: CDR1 SGDLS, CDR2 YYNGEE. This CDR3 reads CASSKGLTTGELFF. CDR3 DNA: TGTGCCAGCAGCAAGGGACTAACCACCGGGGAGCTGTTTTTT.

The gene calls are TRBV10-3 and TRBJ1-4, with a tentative D call TRBD1 (6 bases). Deletions cut 0 bases from V and 7 bases from J, with 18 bases between. Germline assignment: CDR1 ENHRY and CDR2 SYGVKD. This CDR3 comprises 17 residues. The CDR3 is CAISESRFNRDREKLFF. CDR3 DNA: TGTGCCATCAGTGAGTCACGGTTTAACAGGGACCGTGAAAAACTGTTTTTT.

The chain has TRBV30 and TRBJ2-3; possibly TRBD1 for D (7 bases). Germline V gene lookup returns CDR1 GTSNPN and CDR2 SVGIG (reference sequence). Trimming removed 5 bases at V and 5 bases at J, with 20 bases between. The CDR3 loop spans 15 amino acids. The CDR3 bases are TGTGCCTGGGGTGGCGGAGGGGGCATTGAAGATACGCAGTATTTT. Protein sequence: CAWGGGGGIEDTQYF.

V is TRBV27 and J is TRBJ1-5, with unresolved D. V was pared by 2 bases and J by 6 bases, with 14 bases between. This CDR3 is 15 amino acids long. Germline CDR1 and CDR2: MNHEY and SMNVEV (reference sequence). The CDR3, as DNA: TGTGCCAGCAGTTTAGAGGGCAAGGCGAGTCAGCCCCAGCATTTT. This gives the protein CASSLEGKASQPQHF.

This chain uses TRBV11-2 with TRBJ1-1; no reliable D call. Trimming took off 5 bases at V and 1 base at J, with 11 bases between the two ends. Germline values: CDR1 SGHAT, CDR2 FQNNGV. The CDR3 covers 14 residues. The CDR3 sequence: CASSVHARNTEAFF. CDR3 DNA sequence: TGTGCCAGCAGCGTCCACGCGAGGAACACTGAAGCTTTCTTT. The full variable domain, its missing parts supplied by reference TRBV11-2 and TRBJ1-1, is EAGVAQSPRYKIIEKRQSVAFWCNPISGHATLYWYQQILGQGPKLLIQFQNNGVVDDSQLPKDRFSAERLKGVDSTLKIQPAKLEDSAVYLCASSVHARNTEAFFGQGTRLTVV.

V gene TRBV5-6 combines with J gene TRBJ1-4; TRBD1 is a possible D gene (5 bases). The germline CDR1 and CDR2 sequences are SGHDT and YYEEEE. CDR3 length: 16 amino acids. V gave up 1 base and J gave up 0 bases, with 10 bases separating them. CDR3 amino acids: CASSLKTATTNEKLFF. The CDR3 bases are TGTGCCAGCAGCTTGAAGACAGCCACAACTAATGAAAAACTGTTTTTT.

The chain combines TRBV11-2 with TRBJ2-1, with 7 bases that match TRBD1. Trimming removed 5 bases from V and 7 bases from J; junction bases left unmatched: 2. Germline lookup yields CDR1 SGHAT and CDR2 FQNNGV. The CDR3 length is 12 residues. The CDR3 sequence is CASSKDRNEQFF. DNA for the CDR3: TGTGCCAGCAGCAAGGACAGGAATGAGCAGTTCTTC.